This is a list of T cell receptor beta chains from one sample in a study of T cell responses to AZD1222 COVID-19 vaccine. The assay was immunoSEQ multiplex PCR, and TCRdb's table has in-frame clones only and misses some. The sample carries 100,000 to 150,000 clones, about 93% recorded once. This material consisted of peripheral blood, taken on day 0 of AZD1222 vaccination. Receptors were obtained from an adult in good health. The CDR3 runs from the conserved cysteine through the conserved F or W. D genes are given only for firm matches.

D,V,J,CDR3
TRBD2,TRBV28,TRBJ2-1,CASNALAGGYGSNEQFF
.,TRBV7-2,TRBJ2-1,CASSDPPTGNEQFF
.,TRBV30,TRBJ1-4,CAWTIDATNEKLFF
TRBD1,TRBV15,TRBJ1-1,CATSRGDREAEAFF
TRBD2,TRBV19,TRBJ2-7,CASTPGLRTYEQYF
.,TRBV12-5,TRBJ2-5,CASGLEETQYF
.,TRBV7-3,TRBJ2-3,CASSLSPDTQYF
TRBD1,TRBV19,TRBJ1-2,CASSLWTGDGYTF
.,TRBV30,TRBJ1-2,CACLLGGYGYTF
.,TRBV28,TRBJ1-2,CASSLSNVGYTF
TRBD2,TRBV9,TRBJ2-7,CASSSLLTGGEQYF
.,TRBV25-1,TRBJ1-4,CASSEYRGAEKLFF
.,TRBV21-1,TRBJ2-7,CASPNWPPAIVYEQYF
TRBD1,TRBV5-1,TRBJ1-1,CASSTRTGGTEAFF
.,TRBV7-8,TRBJ2-7,CASTQVGGLSSYEQYF
.,TRBV7-2,TRBJ2-5,CASSLTLETQYF
.,TRBV5-4,TRBJ1-1,CASSSAGDEAFF
TRBD2,TRBV7-9,TRBJ2-1,CASPGLAGSGSYNEQFF
.,TRBV4-1,TRBJ2-7,CASSVRPNYEQYF
TRBD2,TRBV7-8,TRBJ2-3,CASSNEALAGGDTQYF
.,TRBV10-3,TRBJ1-2,CAISRGEGYGYTF
.,TRBV7-9,TRBJ1-1,CASSRKGVPPGGTEAFF
.,TRBV12-3/TRBV12-4,TRBJ2-2,CASRRTAGELFF
.,TRBV12-3/TRBV12-4,TRBJ1-1,CASSPRPGTEAFF
.,TRBV23-1,TRBJ2-2,CASSQSWRSSAGELFF
.,TRBV19,TRBJ1-3,CASSIDGYSGNTIYF
TRBD2,TRBV7-8,TRBJ2-5,CASSLGTSGGAKTQYF
.,TRBV27,TRBJ2-2,CASNRRSNTGELFF
TRBD1,TRBV5-1,TRBJ2-5,CASSLRGTGSEETQYF
TRBD1,TRBV19,TRBJ1-5,CASRADRRQPQHF
.,TRBV7-2,TRBJ1-5,CASSQGTPGQPQHF
.,TRBV19,TRBJ2-6,CASSPLRRQSSGANVLTF
.,TRBV27,TRBJ1-4,CASSPTDPSEKLFF
.,TRBV7-9,TRBJ1-4,CASSFSTAQGLYNEKLFF
.,TRBV3-1/TRBV3-2,TRBJ1-6,CASSQPDSGSPLHF
.,TRBV5-1,TRBJ1-2,CASSLGGFSDYGYTF
.,TRBV7-9,TRBJ1-4,CASSHDGGNRGKLFF
TRBD2,TRBV30,TRBJ2-3,CAWSGSGGALLSDTQYF
.,TRBV19,TRBJ1-5,CASSGLQGFQPQHF
.,TRBV5-4,TRBJ1-4,CASSLKGATNEKLFF
.,TRBV30,TRBJ1-2,CAWRSQGSYGYTF
.,TRBV9,TRBJ1-2,CASSVSDAAYGYTF
.,TRBV19,TRBJ2-7,CASSIQGRVYEQYF
TRBD1,TRBV23-1,TRBJ1-2,CASSQSSFPTGWNGYTF
TRBD1,TRBV2,TRBJ2-4,CASTRGQGGSSIQYF
.,TRBV6-1,TRBJ2-7,CASSEANRSEQYF
.,TRBV11-3,TRBJ2-7,CASSLGQGNEDEQYF
.,TRBV7-2,TRBJ1-4,CASIPRSPDPEKLFF
TRBD1,TRBV19,TRBJ2-7,CASRAGQGNSYEQYF